This passage covers 26 T cell receptor beta chains from one sample sequenced in a study of spatial heterogeneity in lung cancer. Time point specified: blood at routine non-recurrence follow-up after resection. TCRdb reprocessed the 5' RACE reads with MiXCR, giving one entry per CDR3 protein. The sample comprises over 45,000 distinct CDR3 sequences, roughly 12% of which are singletons, and approximately 30% rests with the top ten. Sample: PBMCs, taken at follow-up. The source is a male donor with early-stage non-small cell lung cancer.

This clonotype was observed many times. The V and J genes are TRBV5-5 and TRBJ2-2; TRBD1 is a possible D gene (5 bases). Trimming shortened V by 2 bases and J by 3 bases, and 14 bases separated the two germline ends. Germline CDR1 SGHKS, CDR2 YYEKEE (reference sequence). This CDR3 comprises 16 residues. CDR3 sequence: CASSFTPDSYTGELFF. Here the CDR3 DNA reads TGTGCCAGCAGCTTTACACCCGACAGCTACACCGGGGAGCTGTTTTTT. Filled out from reference TRBV5-5 and TRBJ2-2, the complete variable domain reads DAGVTQSPTHLIKTRGQQVTLRCSPISGHKSVSWYQQVLGQGPQFIFQYYEKEERGRGNFPDRFSARQFPNYSSELNVNALLLGDSALYLCASSFTPDSYTGELFFGEGSRLTVL.

This clonotype has a handful of counts. This chain's CDR3 is CASSLDRSSYEQYF. For the CDR3, the DNA is TGTGCCAGCAGTTTAGACAGGAGCTCCTACGAGCAGTACTTC. This chain links TRBV12-3 or TRBV12-4 with TRBJ2-7; perhaps TRBD1 as D (5 bases). This CDR3 comprises 14 residues. V dropped 1 base and J dropped 0 bases, with 7 bases sitting between them.

In its sample, this clonotype was seen many times. The CDR3 sequence: CASSETLNTEAFF. DNA of the CDR3: TGTGCCAGCAGCGAGACTTTGAACACTGAAGCTTTCTTT. The V and J genes are TRBV7-2 and TRBJ1-1; D call uncertain. This CDR3 contains 13 residues. Trimming cost V 5 bases and J 0 bases, with 7 bases left between them. Germline V gene lookup returns CDR1 SGHTA and CDR2 FQGNSA.

The table lists this clonotype with many counts. The chain links TRBV7-9 to TRBJ1-2, with D hard to call. CDR1 and CDR2 from the germline V gene are SEHNR and FQNEAQ (reference sequence). Trimming took 1 base from V and 7 from J, leaving 10 bases between them. The CDR3 has 13 residues. CDR3 region: CASSLEGLGGYTF. CDR3 bases: TGTGCCAGCAGCTTAGAAGGGCTGGGTGGCTACACCTTC.

At least ten counts were recorded for this clonotype. The V gene is TRBV12-3 or TRBV12-4, the J gene TRBJ2-1, with D possibly TRBD1 on 6 matching bases. V was clipped by 5 bases and J by 9 bases, with 17 bases between them. The CDR3 runs to 14 residues. The CDR3 reads CASSPPSLRGEQFF. DNA for the CDR3: TGTGCCAGCAGTCCCCCCTCCCTCAGGGGTGAGCAGTTCTTC.

This clonotype was recorded at least ten times. This chain connects TRBV12-3 or TRBV12-4 to TRBJ1-2; D remains unclear. V lost 2 bases and J 9 bases, leaving 13 bases between the germline ends. The CDR3 runs to 13 residues. CDR3 in amino acids: CASSLRAAIRYTF. The CDR3 DNA reads TGTGCCAGCAGTTTAAGGGCTGCCATTCGCTACACCTTC.

This clonotype came up a few times. This chain uses TRBV9 with TRBJ1-1; D remains ambiguous. Trimming removed 4 bases at V and 0 bases at J, with 7 bases between. The CDR3 runs 13 residues. In germline, CDR1 is SGDLS, CDR2 YYNGEE. CDR3 sequence reads: CASSTHLNTEAFF. DNA of the CDR3: TGTGCCAGCAGCACCCACTTGAACACTGAAGCTTTCTTT.

This clonotype occurred many times. The chain employs TRBV7-2 and TRBJ2-3, with TRBD2 matching over 10 bases. Losses at the gene ends were 3 bases for V and 6 bases for J; bases not matched to a gene: 3. The CDR3 is 14 amino acids. The germline CDR1 and CDR2 sequences are SGHTA and FQGNSA. CDR3: CASSFASGGDTQYF. As DNA, the CDR3 is TGTGCCAGCAGCTTTGCTAGCGGGGGCGATACGCAGTATTTT.

This clonotype was detected a few times. The rearrangement joins TRBV5-6 to TRBJ1-5; possibly TRBD1 for D (5 bases). Deletions cut 1 base from V and 0 bases from J, with 11 bases between. Germline V CDR1 and CDR2: SGHDT, YYEEEE. The CDR3 covers 16 residues. The CDR3 region is CASSLTGGNSNQPQHF. The CDR3 DNA follows: TGTGCCAGCAGCTTGACTGGGGGAAATAGCAATCAGCCCCAGCATTTT.

This clonotype has ten or more counts. CDR3: CASSDRVNSPLHF. The CDR3 nucleotides read TGCGCCAGCAGCGACAGGGTGAATTCACCCCTCCACTTT. V gene TRBV5-1 combines with J gene TRBJ1-6; 7 nucleotides align to TRBD1. Germline V gene lookup returns CDR1 SGHRS and CDR2 YFSETQ. This CDR3 region has 13 residues. The J segment lost 7 bases and the V segment lost 4 bases, leaving 2 bases of the junction unmatched. Using reference TRBV5-1 and TRBJ1-6 for the parts outside the CDR3, the full variable domain is KAGVTQTPRYLIKTRGQQVTLSCSPISGHRSVSWYQQTPGQGLQFLFEYFSETQRNKGNFPGRFSGRQFSNSRSEMNVSTLELGDSALYLCASSDRVNSPLHFGNGTRLTVT.

The chain links TRBV25-1 to TRBJ2-3; D is perhaps TRBD1 (6 bases). CDR3 length equals 15 residues. Germline CDR1 reads MGHDK; CDR2 reads SYGVNS. V dropped 3 bases and J dropped 1 base, with 11 bases sitting between them. CDR3 coding DNA: TGTGCCAGCAGTGAGTCAGGGGCGCGCACAGATACGCAGTATTTT. Amino acid sequence: CASSESGARTDTQYF.

The V and J genes are TRBV4-3 and TRBJ1-1, with 9 bases lining up with TRBD1. CDR1 LGHNA and CDR2 YSLEER come from the germline V gene. J lost 5 bases, V lost 1 base, and 11 bases had no gene match. The CDR3 length is 17 residues. For the CDR3, the DNA is TGCGCCAGCAGCCAAGTAAGAAACAGGGGGCAAGCTACTGAAGCTTTCTTT. It yields the protein CASSQVRNRGQATEAFF.

This clonotype appeared many times. V and J are TRBV12-3 or TRBV12-4 and TRBJ2-3, with D perhaps TRBD1 or TRBD2 (5 bases each). With 7 bases removed from V and 4 bases from J, the gap between germline ends came to 18 bases. This CDR3 has 15 amino acids. This CDR3 reads CASILGGARADTQYF. The CDR3 DNA sequence: TGTGCCAGCATTCTTGGGGGAGCTCGTGCAGATACGCAGTATTTT.

This clonotype was observed many times. The chain uses TRBV19 and TRBJ2-5; perhaps TRBD1 as D (5 bases). CDR1 is LNHDA, CDR2 SQIVND, per germline (reference sequence). This CDR3 region has 15 residues. V was clipped by 8 bases and J by 2 bases, with 18 bases between them. The CDR3 bases are TGTGCCAGTGCCCCGGCTGGGGCTTCACAAGAGACCCAGTACTTC. As protein: CASAPAGASQETQYF. The whole variable domain, remainder taken from reference TRBV19 and TRBJ2-5, is DGGITQSPKYLFRKEGQNVTLSCEQNLNHDAMYWYRQDPGQGLRLIYYSQIVNDFQKGDIAEGYSVSREKKESFPLTVTSAQKNPTAFYLCASAPAGASQETQYFGPGTRLLVL.

This clonotype showed up just a few times. This chain uses TRBV5-4 with TRBJ2-5; the D is unclear. The V end lost 3 bases, the J end lost 1 base, and 7 bases lay between the germline ends. Germline lookup yields CDR1 SGHNT and CDR2 YYREEE (reference sequence). The CDR3 consists of 13 residues. The CDR3 DNA sequence: TGTGCCAGCAGCTCCATGACCCAAGAGACCCAGTACTTC. Its translation: CASSSMTQETQYF.

The V and J genes are TRBV2 and TRBJ2-7; 12 bases fit TRBD2. V lost 6 bases and J lost 5; bases outside the gene matches: 8. Germline V gene sequence: CDR1 SNHLY, CDR2 FYNNEI. This CDR3 has 15 amino acids. The DNA for the CDR3 is TGTGCCAGCAGCTTAGGACTAGCGGGACGCCACGAGCAGTACTTC. Protein product: CASSLGLAGRHEQYF.

This clonotype has only a few counts. This CDR3 reads CASSIGEDGYTF. CDR3 bases: TGTGCCAGCAGTATCGGGGAAGATGGCTACACCTTC. The chain is built from TRBV12-3 or TRBV12-4 and TRBJ1-2; D not resolved. The CDR3 is made up of 12 amino acids. V dropped 5 bases and J dropped 6 bases, with 10 bases sitting between them.

The chain couples TRBV20-1 to TRBJ2-1; the D call may be TRBD1 or TRBD2 (6 bases each). The V and J ends lost 6 bases and 9 bases respectively, with 18 bases between them. The CDR3 sequence is 13 residues long. Germline V gives CDR1 DFQATT, CDR2 SNEGSKA (reference sequence). The CDR3 here is CSALLGGAGEQFF. In nucleotides, the CDR3 is TGCAGTGCCCTCCTCGGGGGCGCAGGTGAGCAGTTCTTC.

This clonotype was detected ten times or more. V is TRBV18 and J is TRBJ2-3, with D unresolved. V was pared by 1 base and J by 14 bases, with 13 bases between. Looked up from germline, CDR1 is KGHSH and CDR2 is LQKENI. CDR3 size: 12 residues. The CDR3 protein is CASSPQKHRRYF. CDR3 coding DNA: TGTGCCAGCTCACCACAGAAACACCGTAGGTATTTT.

This chain links TRBV7-9 with TRBJ1-2, with D possibly TRBD1 on 5 matching bases. V dropped 4 bases and J dropped 10 bases, with 13 bases sitting between them. The germline V gene encodes CDR1 SEHNR and CDR2 FQNEAQ (reference sequence). The CDR3 has 12 amino acids. DNA of the CDR3: TGTGCCAGCAGCTCAGAGACGACAGACTACACCTTC. Its protein product is CASSSETTDYTF. Supplemented by reference TRBV7-9 and TRBJ1-2, the full variable domain reads DTGVSQNPRHKITKRGQNVTFRCDPISEHNRLYWYRQTLGQGPEFLTYFQNEAQLEKSRLLSDRFSAERPKGSFSTLEIQRTEQGDSAMYLCASSSETTDYTFGSGTRLTVV.

This clonotype was observed at least ten times. V is TRBV7-3 and J is TRBJ2-6; no clear D. The CDR3 is made up of 14 amino acids. Germline-derived CDR1 and CDR2 are SGHTA and FQGTGA. With 4 bases removed from V and 0 bases from J, the gap between germline ends came to 4 bases. In DNA, the CDR3 is TGTGCCAGCAGCTCCGGCTCTGGGGCCAACGTCCTGACTTTC. Amino acids: CASSSGSGANVLTF.

The genes are TRBV5-1 and TRBJ1-1, with a tentative D call TRBD1 (6 bases). CDR1 SGHRS and CDR2 YFSETQ come from the germline V gene. V gave up 3 bases and J gave up 6 bases, with 12 bases separating them. The CDR3 sequence is 13 residues long. For the CDR3, the DNA is TGCGCCAGCAGCTCCCCAGGGGACGCTGAAGCTTTCTTT. This encodes CASSSPGDAEAFF.

Ten or more counts support this clonotype. The chain uses TRBV5-4 and TRBJ1-6; D remains ambiguous. The ends were cut back, 4 bases at V and 0 bases at J, with 14 bases in the middle. The germline V gene encodes CDR1 SGHNT and CDR2 YYREEE (reference sequence). The CDR3 length is 17 residues. CDR3 residues: CASSPGLGRSYNSPLHF. In DNA, the CDR3 is TGTGCCAGCAGCCCGGGCCTTGGCCGCTCCTATAATTCACCCCTCCACTTT. The whole variable domain, remainder taken from reference TRBV5-4 and TRBJ1-6, is ETGVTQSPTHLIKTRGQQVTLRCSSQSGHNTVSWYQQALGQGPQFIFQYYREEENGRGNFPPRFSGLQFPNYSSELNVNALELDDSALYLCASSPGLGRSYNSPLHFGNGTRLTVT.

This clonotype was counted many times. The rearrangement uses TRBV27 and TRBJ1-2; possible D gene TRBD1, 5 bases. The V and J ends lost 4 bases and 4 bases respectively, with 7 bases between them. The CDR3 is 12 residues long. Per germline, CDR1 MNHEY and CDR2 SMNVEV (reference sequence). In DNA form, the CDR3 reads TGTGCCAGCAGTTCGGGGACCTATGGCTACACCTTC. This translates into CASSSGTYGYTF.

This clonotype appeared many times. The rearrangement links TRBV6-2 or TRBV6-3 to TRBJ2-7; D gene unclear. Germline CDR1 reads MNHEY; CDR2 reads SVGEGT. The CDR3 totals 14 residues. Trimming left V 8 bases short and J 3 bases short, with 17 bases between. This CDR3 is CASRPPDGYYEQYF. CDR3 coding DNA: TGTGCCAGCCGGCCCCCCGACGGTTACTACGAGCAGTACTTC.

The sample holds a few counts of this clonotype. This chain links TRBV5-1 with TRBJ2-3; TRBD2 matches 7 bases. This CDR3 spans 16 amino acids. J was trimmed by 2 bases and V by 0 bases; bases with no gene match: 6. Germline lookup yields CDR1 SGHRS and CDR2 YFSETQ. In DNA, the CDR3 is TGCGCCAGCAGCTTGGGTGCGGGGGACTTCACAGATACGCAGTATTTT. It yields the protein CASSLGAGDFTDTQYF.